These 3 T cell receptor beta chains were all obtained from the same sample, sequenced in a study of blood T cell repertoires in COVID-19. Profiling relied on immunoSEQ multiplex PCR, and the TCRdb table lists in-frame clones only, not all of them. The data hold 250,000 to 300,000 clones, with roughly 90% observed a single time. Source material: peripheral blood. These receptors were collected from a woman aged 30 to 39 with COVID-19, enrolled during active disease.

The chain recombines TRBV5-6 with TRBJ1-1, with D unclear. Trimming pared 3 bases from V and 2 bases from J, leaving 11 bases between. The germline gives CDR1 SGHDT, CDR2 YYEEEE. The CDR3 totals 14 residues. CDR3 protein: CASSYNSRNTEAFF. The CDR3 coding sequence is TGTGCCAGCAGCTATAATAGCCGTAACACTGAAGCTTTCTTT.

V is TRBV5-6 and J is TRBJ1-4, with D hard to call. The CDR3 extends over 12 amino acids. V was trimmed by 6 bases and J by 5 bases, leaving 8 bases between them. Germline loops: CDR1 SGHDT, CDR2 YYEEEE. CDR3 loop: CASTYLNEKLFF. In DNA, the CDR3 is TGTGCCAGCACCTACTTAAATGAAAAACTGTTTTTT.

As for this clone: The same CDR3 arises from other DNA sequences in this sample as well. The chain is built from TRBV7-2 and TRBJ1-1; D is uncertain. From germline, CDR1 is SGHTA and CDR2 FQGNSA. The CDR3 is 12 residues long. The V and J ends lost 0 bases and 4 bases respectively, with 3 bases between them. The CDR3 reads CASSLAATEAFF. CDR3 DNA sequence: TGTGCCAGCAGCTTAGCAGCCACTGAAGCTTTCTTT.